Below, 15 T cell receptor beta chains from the same sample are listed, as sequenced in a study of Graves' ophthalmopathy and Graves' hyperthyroidism. The authors amplified TCR beta CDR3 regions, and they did so from RNA transcripts for repertoire sequencing. After a first-round RT-PCR with HTBI primers, a second-round multiplex PCR was run. TCRdb called the multiplex PCR reads again in MiXCR, with one record for every CDR3 protein. The table lists fewer than 600,000 distinct CDR3 sequences, approximately 15% of them singletons. Sequencing was performed on blood. Source of these receptors: a woman aged 25-40 years with Graves' ophthalmopathy.

This clonotype has at least ten counts. The V gene is TRBV12-3 or TRBV12-4, the J gene TRBJ1-5, with D maybe TRBD1 (6 bases). The CDR3 length is 14 residues. Trimming shortened V by 7 bases and J by 1 base, and 11 bases separated the two germline ends. The CDR3 nucleotides read TGTGCCAGCACCCTTACAGGGAGCAATCAGCCCCAGCATTTT. Translating gives CASTLTGSNQPQHF.

This clonotype came up a few times. The gene calls are TRBV2 and TRBJ1-1; D not resolved. Germline CDR1 and CDR2: SNHLY and FYNNEI. This CDR3 comprises 17 residues. Between the trimmed V and J ends, which lost 3 bases and 1 base, there was a span of 18 bases. CDR3 protein: CASSEGIPIPPNTEAFF. For the CDR3, the DNA is TGTGCCAGCAGTGAGGGCATTCCGATCCCCCCGAACACTGAAGCTTTCTTT.

This clonotype was recorded many times. This chain joins TRBV19 and TRBJ2-4; 7 nucleotides align to TRBD1. Germline trimming cut 9 bases from V and 3 bases from J; bases unmatched to any gene: 11. CDR1 and CDR2 from the germline V gene are LNHDA and SQIVND (reference sequence). The CDR3 runs 15 residues. The CDR3 DNA reads TGTGCCAGCGATCCAGGGGGATGGGACAAAAACATTCAGTACTTC. This sequence encodes CASDPGGWDKNIQYF.

This clonotype was seen repeatedly, ten times or more. Its ends do not fully match the called genes, so a read error is possible. The chain couples TRBV6-5 to TRBJ2-4; 9 nucleotides agree with TRBD1. The CDR3 spans 13 residues. The germline V gene has CDR1 MNHEY and CDR2 SVGAGI. CDR3 amino acids: CASSTGGKNIKYF. The CDR3 coding sequence is TGTGCCAGCAGTACAGGGGGCAAAAACATTAAGTACTTC.

In its sample, this clonotype was seen many times. The gene calls are TRBV3-1 and TRBJ1-6; D is ambiguous. This CDR3 region has 15 residues. CDR1 and CDR2 from the germline V gene are LGHDT and YNNKEL (reference sequence). The V and J ends lost 6 bases and 5 bases respectively, with 14 bases between them. The chain's CDR3 is CASREGFSHNSPLHF. As DNA, the CDR3 is TGTGCCAGCAGGGAAGGTTTTAGTCATAATTCACCCCTCCACTTT.

Ten or more counts support this clonotype. The rearrangement joins TRBV20-1 to TRBJ2-7, with TRBD1 matching 9 bases. Per germline, CDR1 DFQATT and CDR2 SNEGSKA (reference sequence). The ends lost 0 bases at V and 6 bases at J; junction bases unmatched: 9. The CDR3 has 15 residues. CDR3 nucleotides: TGCAGTGCTAGAGACACCGGGACAGGGACGACCGAGCAGTACTTC. This gives the protein CSARDTGTGTTEQYF.

The chain links TRBV30 to TRBJ2-2, with no clear D. The germline V gene has CDR1 GTSNPN and CDR2 SVGIG (reference sequence). CDR3 length equals 13 residues. Between the trimmed V and J ends, which lost 4 bases and 4 bases, there was a span of 10 bases. The CDR3 DNA reads TGTGCCTGGACCCCCTTGGCCACCGGGGAGCTGTTTTTT. This codes for CAWTPLATGELFF.

This clonotype was detected many times. V and J are TRBV15 and TRBJ2-7; a possible D gene is TRBD2 (6 bases). V was clipped by 0 bases and J by 8 bases, with 20 bases between them. Germline V CDR1 and CDR2: LNHNV, YYDKDF (reference sequence). The CDR3 sequence is 16 residues long. In DNA, the CDR3 is TGTGCCACCAGCAGAGAGTATAGTATGGTTGCGGGACAGCAGTACTTC. It translates to CATSREYSMVAGQQYF.

This clonotype came up many times. The chain is built from TRBV29-1 and TRBJ2-6; no reliable D call. Trimming cost V 4 bases and J 0 bases, with 4 bases left between them. The CDR3 consists of 13 residues. The germline V gene has CDR1 SQVTM and CDR2 ANQGSEA. The CDR3 is CSVGYSGANVLTF. The CDR3 DNA reads as TGCAGCGTTGGCTACTCTGGGGCCAACGTCCTGACTTTC.

This clonotype was recorded many times. A junction boundary mismatches the germline segment, possibly from a read error. The chain employs TRBV15 and TRBJ1-5; unclear D gene. Germline CDR1 and CDR2: LNHNV and YYDKDF (reference sequence). The CDR3 is made up of 14 amino acids. In DNA form, the CDR3 reads TGTGCCACGAGCAGAGATTATAGCAATCAGCCCCAGCATTTT. It is translated as CATSRDYSNQPQHF.

This sequence joins TRBV28 and TRBJ1-1; weak D call: TRBD1 (6 bases). CDR1 is MDHEN and CDR2 is SYDVKM in the germline V gene. The CDR3 runs 14 residues. Trimming removed 5 bases at V and 3 bases at J, with 13 bases between. In nucleotides, the CDR3 is TGTGCCAGCAGTGAGGGGGGTTCGTACACTGAAGCTTTCTTT. It codes for CASSEGGSYTEAFF.

This clonotype has only a few counts. The chain employs TRBV6-1 and TRBJ1-2, with D tentatively TRBD1 (5 bases). Germline loops: CDR1 MNHNS, CDR2 SASEGT. Trimming left V 6 bases short and J 4 bases short, with 15 bases between. This CDR3 region has 14 residues. The CDR3 spells CASSRSMGTYGYTF. The CDR3 nucleotides are TGTGCCAGCAGCAGATCAATGGGGACCTATGGCTACACCTTC.

Worth noting for this clonotype: Likely a read error: the CDR3 ends without its conserved phenylalanine or tryptophan. The V gene is TRBV19, the J gene TRBJ1-2, with 7 bases matching TRBD1. The germline gives CDR1 LNHDA, CDR2 SQIVND (reference sequence). This CDR3 is built from 15 residues. Trimming took 3 bases from V and 8 from J; bases not matched to a gene: 12. CDR3 loop: CASSIRSGQPSGYTY. The CDR3 DNA follows: TGTGCCAGTAGTATCCGCTCGGGACAGCCCTCAGGCTACACCTAC.

This clonotype was picked up many times. The gene calls are TRBV28 and TRBJ2-7, with 7 bases aligning to TRBD1. This CDR3 has 13 residues. With V trimmed by 7 bases and J by 2 bases, 5 bases remained unmatched. CDR1 is MDHEN and CDR2 is SYDVKM in the germline V gene. The CDR3 DNA sequence: TGTGCCAGCACGACAGGGCGTCCCTACGAGCAGTACTTC. This gives the protein CASTTGRPYEQYF.

This clonotype was seen ten or more times. The V and J genes are TRBV28 and TRBJ1-3; the match to TRBD1 covers 7 bases. V trimming: 5 bases; J trimming: 2 bases; junction bases outside the gene matches: 3. In germline, CDR1 is MDHEN, CDR2 SYDVKM. This CDR3 has 14 residues. The CDR3 loop is CASSQGQPGNTIYF. In DNA form, the CDR3 reads TGTGCCAGCAGTCAGGGACAGCCTGGAAACACCATATATTTT. Full variable domain (remainder filled in from reference TRBV28 and TRBJ1-3): DVKVTQSSRYLVKRTGEKVFLECVQDMDHENMFWYRQDPGLGLRLIYFSYDVKMKEKGDIPEGYSVSREKKERFSLILESASTNQTSMYLCASSQGQPGNTIYFGEGSWLTVV.